This T cell receptor beta chain was recovered during a study of beta chain features in type 1 diabetes. Study details: Patients shared similar age, gender and cell yields with healthy donors.

Germline V gene data show CDR1 as LGHNA and CDR2 as YNFKEQ. V was pared by 2 bases and J by 7 bases, with 5 bases of the junction left unmatched. CDR3 length: 15 residues. This clone was seen ten or more times. Expressed TCRB transcripts were sequenced after all isolated RNA was converted to cDNA. Sequencing was performed with immunoSEQ multiplex PCR; in TCRdb, only in-frame clones are kept and a portion is missing. The sample includes 310,000 or so clones, 8% of them seen just once. This clonotype originated in a woman aged 18-35 years in good health. Specimen: central memory CD4+ T cells from blood. The chain has TRBV4-2 and TRBJ1-4, with 9 bases aligning to TRBD1. CDR3 coding DNA: TGTGCCAGCAGCCAACCCGGGACAGGGAGTGAAAAACTGTTTTTT. Its protein is CASSQPGTGSEKLFF.